The clone carrying this T cell receptor (beta chain) has just one count. Germline-derived CDR1 and CDR2 are LGHNT and FRNRAP. The V gene end was trimmed by 6 bases and the J gene end by 0 bases; junction bases not matched to a gene: 3. The CDR3 has 14 amino acids. Several immunoSEQ plates held equal portions of the genomic DNA taken from each subset. It was approximately 0.2 ug DNA, 28,000 or so T cell genomes, that sorted-subset replicate PCRs used. As handled by the study authors: Owing to the provision of junction-only sequences devoid of quality scores by immunoSEQ, filtering differed. Data came from immunoSEQ multiplex PCR; TCRdb stores just in-frame clones and leaves some out. That table supplies the V and J calls and clone size; D and trimming were determined from the DNA. The sample lists about 2.4 million clones; just over 90% were seen once. The sample comes from a study of shared clonotypes between healthy human individuals. Study overall: The donors, a couple of women and a few men, were aged 18 to 49.

The source of this sequence is a man aged 18-30 years in good health. The sequenced sample was naive CD4+ T cells sorted from blood. The subset is: CD45RA+ positively selected. The chain uses TRBV12-5 and TRBJ2-3; the match to TRBD1 covers 7 bases. The CDR3 region has the DNA TGTGCTAGTGGCCAGGGGGTGAGCACAGATACGCAGTATTTT. This encodes CASGQGVSTDTQYF.